This TCR beta chain was identified in a study of post-analysis software for immune sequencing data. Study conclusions and caveats: Under F measure analysis, samples from one preparation batch co-clustered strongly. Controls had lower frequencies than patients of about 5 TRBV segments, which included TRBV5-6, TRBV5-1 and TRBV20-1.

Unique molecular identifiers tagged the TCR beta cDNA libraries. TCRdb passed the PCR reads through MiXCR, listing each CDR3 protein once. Of around 200,000 distinct CDR3 sequences in the sample, roughly 30% are singletons; the top ten hold roughly 3.4%. The CDR3 spans 13 residues. On this clonotype itself: Its antigen is unidentified. A much larger clone lies a single base off, so this may be a read error.

The gene calls are TRBV12-3 or TRBV12-4 and TRBJ2-2; TRBD2 is a possible D gene (6 bases). The origin of this receptor is a girl under 18 with multiple sclerosis. Sequences were obtained from blood. CDR3: CASSFRRGGERFF. CDR3 coding DNA: TGTGCCAGCAGTTTCAGGCGGGGCGGGGAGCGGTTTTTT.